The clone carrying this TCR beta chain is a singleton in its sample. In the study's own analysis: Reference gene primer amplification yielded estimated nucleated cell counts. Data came from immunoSEQ multiplex PCR; TCRdb stores just in-frame clones and leaves some out. V and J calls and clone size are copied from that table; D and trimming were computed from the DNA. The sample has about 240,000 clones, 75% to 90% seen once. Enrollment of patients from Seattle took place during active infection, with longitudinal follow-up. The V gene lost 5 bases and the J gene lost 8 bases, with 12 bases spanning the gap. In germline, CDR1 is SGHTA, CDR2 FQGTGA. The CDR3 is 13 amino acids. The data originate from a study of blood T cell repertoires in COVID-19. As for the study in general: Nucleic acid was either cDNA or gDNA, and it came from T cells, B-cell-depleted T cells, or PBMCs.

This receptor was taken from a woman at least 80 years old with COVID-19, enrolled during active disease. The specimen sequenced was peripheral blood. The V gene is TRBV7-3, the J gene TRBJ2-2; tentatively, D is TRBD1 (6 bases). The CDR3 sequence: CASSPQGFGELFF. For the CDR3, the DNA is TGTGCCAGCAGCCCTCAGGGGTTTGGGGAGCTGTTTTTT.